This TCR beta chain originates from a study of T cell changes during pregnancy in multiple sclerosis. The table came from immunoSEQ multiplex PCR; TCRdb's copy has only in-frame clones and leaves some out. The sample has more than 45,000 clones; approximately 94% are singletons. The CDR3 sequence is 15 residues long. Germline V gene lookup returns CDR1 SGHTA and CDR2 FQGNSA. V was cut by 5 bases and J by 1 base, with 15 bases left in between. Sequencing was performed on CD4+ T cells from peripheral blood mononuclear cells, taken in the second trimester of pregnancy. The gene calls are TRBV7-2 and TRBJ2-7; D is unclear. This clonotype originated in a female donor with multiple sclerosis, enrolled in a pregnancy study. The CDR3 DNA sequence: TGTGCCAGCAGCCCGGAGATTTCCCCGTCCTACGAGCAGTACTTC. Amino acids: CASSPEISPSYEQYF.